The rows below give T cell receptor beta chains drawn from one sample of a study of T-cell memory formation after mild COVID-19. TCRdb called the 5' RACE reads again in MiXCR, with one record for every CDR3 protein. The table has about 320,000 distinct CDR3 sequences, roughly an eighth seen once. Sequenced sample: PBMCs or a T cell subset sorted from them (not recorded which). The origin of the receptors is a man between 18 and 35 years old who had mild COVID-19 (a few samples of this study predate the infection). Cell type and time point are not known. Each CDR3 is given with its conserved first and last residue. A D gene is named only where the DNA matches it firmly. Clone size, where shown, is once, few, many, or a class for clones that have expanded.

clone size: many
J gene: TRBJ2-5
V gene: TRBV5-1
D gene: TRBD1
CDR3 protein: CASSLQGGLETQYF
CDR3 DNA: TGCGCCAGCAGCTTACAGGGGGGTCTGGAGACCCAGTACTTC

clone size: NA
J gene: TRBJ2-6
V gene: TRBV25-1
D gene: NA
CDR3 protein: CASSLSARSGANVLTF
CDR3 DNA: TGTGCCAGCAGCCTCTCGGCCCGCTCTGGGGCCAACGTCCTGACTTTC

clone size: NA
J gene: TRBJ2-3
V gene: TRBV5-4
D gene: NA
CDR3 protein: CASSPSTRADTQYF
CDR3 DNA: TGTGCCAGCAGCCCTTCGACTCGGGCAGATACGCAGTATTTT

clone size: NA
J gene: TRBJ2-6
V gene: TRBV18
D gene: TRBD1
CDR3 protein: CASSPWPGQVNSGANVLTF
CDR3 DNA: TGTGCCAGCTCACCGTGGCCGGGACAGGTCAACTCTGGGGCCAACGTCCTGACTTTC

clone size: few
J gene: TRBJ2-5
V gene: TRBV5-1
D gene: NA
CDR3 protein: CASSIGAGQETQYF
CDR3 DNA: TGCGCCAGCAGCATTGGGGCAGGCCAAGAGACCCAGTACTTC

clone size: once
J gene: TRBJ1-6
V gene: TRBV4-1
D gene: NA
CDR3 protein: CASSNREGNSPLHF
CDR3 DNA: TGCGCCAGCAGTAACAGGGAAGGGAATTCACCCCTCCACTTT

clone size: few
J gene: TRBJ2-5
V gene: TRBV9
D gene: TRBD2
CDR3 protein: CASSAGGSGQETQYF
CDR3 DNA: TGTGCCAGCAGCGCCGGAGGTAGCGGGCAAGAGACCCAGTACTTC

clone size: NA
J gene: TRBJ1-6
V gene: TRBV13
D gene: TRBD1
CDR3 protein: CASSLRGRYSPLHF
CDR3 DNA: TGTGCCAGCAGCCTCAGGGGGCGTTATTCACCCCTCCACTTT

clone size: NA
J gene: TRBJ2-3
V gene: TRBV20-1
D gene: NA
CDR3 protein: CSAKGGGWDTQYF
CDR3 DNA: TGCAGTGCTAAGGGGGGGGGCTGGGATACGCAGTATTTT

clone size: once
J gene: TRBJ1-6
V gene: TRBV12-3/TRBV12-4
D gene: NA
CDR3 protein: CASSGRGMGSPLHF
CDR3 DNA: TGTGCCAGCAGTGGACGGGGGATGGGTTCACCCCTCCACTTT

clone size: many
J gene: TRBJ2-5
V gene: TRBV12-3/TRBV12-4
D gene: NA
CDR3 protein: CASSSGGRGQETQYF
CDR3 DNA: TGTGCCAGCAGTTCGGGGGGCAGGGGGCAAGAGACCCAGTACTTC

clone size: few
J gene: TRBJ1-6
V gene: TRBV1
D gene: NA
CDR3 protein: CTSSQRKDRSDSPLHF
CDR3 DNA: TGCACCAGCAGCCAAAGGAAGGACAGGAGTGATTCACCCCTCCACTTT

clone size: NA
J gene: TRBJ1-6
V gene: TRBV7-6
D gene: NA
CDR3 protein: CASSLAHSGDGSSPLHF
CDR3 DNA: TGTGCCAGCAGCTTAGCGCATTCCGGGGATGGGAGTTCACCCCTCCACTTT

clone size: few
J gene: TRBJ2-1
V gene: TRBV29-1
D gene: NA
CDR3 protein: CSVGVFYNEQFF
CDR3 DNA: TGCAGCGTGGGCGTCTTTTACAATGAGCAGTTCTTC

clone size: NA
J gene: TRBJ2-5
V gene: TRBV7-9
D gene: TRBD1
CDR3 protein: CASSSSGTGNQETQYF
CDR3 DNA: TGTGCCAGCAGCTCCTCAGGGACAGGGAACCAAGAGACCCAGTACTTC

clone size: NA
J gene: TRBJ1-1
V gene: TRBV7-9
D gene: NA
CDR3 protein: CASSQVNTEAFF
CDR3 DNA: TGTGCCAGCAGTCAAGTTAACACTGAAGCTTTCTTT

clone size: NA
J gene: TRBJ1-1
V gene: TRBV7-2
D gene: NA
CDR3 protein: CASSGGLSNTEAFF
CDR3 DNA: TGTGCCAGCAGCGGGGGACTGTCGAACACTGAAGCTTTCTTT